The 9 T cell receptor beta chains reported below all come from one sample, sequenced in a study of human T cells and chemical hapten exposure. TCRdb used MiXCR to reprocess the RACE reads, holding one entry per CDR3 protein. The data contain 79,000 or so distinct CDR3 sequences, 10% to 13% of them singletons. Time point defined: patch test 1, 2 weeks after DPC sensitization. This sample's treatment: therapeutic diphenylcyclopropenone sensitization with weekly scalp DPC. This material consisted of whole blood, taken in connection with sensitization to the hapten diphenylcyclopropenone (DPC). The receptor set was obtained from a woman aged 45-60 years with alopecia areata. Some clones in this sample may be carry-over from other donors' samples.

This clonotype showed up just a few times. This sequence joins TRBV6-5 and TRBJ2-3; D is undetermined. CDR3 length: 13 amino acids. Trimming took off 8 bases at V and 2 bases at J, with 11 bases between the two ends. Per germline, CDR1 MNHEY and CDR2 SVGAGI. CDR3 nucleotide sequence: TGTGCCAGCCACGGACCCCCCACAGATACGCAGTATTTT. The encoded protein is CASHGPPTDTQYF.

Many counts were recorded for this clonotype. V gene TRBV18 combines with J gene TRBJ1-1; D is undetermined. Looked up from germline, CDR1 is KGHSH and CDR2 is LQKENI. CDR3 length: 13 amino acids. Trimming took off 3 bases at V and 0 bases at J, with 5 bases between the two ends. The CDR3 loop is CASSPDMNTEAFF. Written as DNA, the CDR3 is TGTGCCAGCTCACCGGATATGAACACTGAAGCTTTCTTT.

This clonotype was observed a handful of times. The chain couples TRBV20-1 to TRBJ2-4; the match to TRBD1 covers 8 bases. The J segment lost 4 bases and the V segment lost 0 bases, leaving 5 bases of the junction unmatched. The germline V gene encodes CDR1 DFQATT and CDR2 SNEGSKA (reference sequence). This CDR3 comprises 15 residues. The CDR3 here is CSARDLQGGKNIQYF. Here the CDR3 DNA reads TGCAGTGCTAGAGATCTACAGGGGGGAAAAAACATTCAGTACTTC.

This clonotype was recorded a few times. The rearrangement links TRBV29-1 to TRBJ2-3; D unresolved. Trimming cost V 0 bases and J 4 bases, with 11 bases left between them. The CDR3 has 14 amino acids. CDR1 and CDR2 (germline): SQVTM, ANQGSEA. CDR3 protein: CSVEEPLSPDTQYF. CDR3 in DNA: TGCAGCGTTGAAGAGCCGCTCTCCCCAGATACGCAGTATTTT.

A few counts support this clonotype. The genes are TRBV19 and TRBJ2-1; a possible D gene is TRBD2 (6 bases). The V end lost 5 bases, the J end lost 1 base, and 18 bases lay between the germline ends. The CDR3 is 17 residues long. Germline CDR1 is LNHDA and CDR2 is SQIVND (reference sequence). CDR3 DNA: TGTGCCAGTAGTCCCTCCAGCCAGCGGGCGTCCTACAATGAGCAGTTCTTC. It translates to CASSPSSQRASYNEQFF.

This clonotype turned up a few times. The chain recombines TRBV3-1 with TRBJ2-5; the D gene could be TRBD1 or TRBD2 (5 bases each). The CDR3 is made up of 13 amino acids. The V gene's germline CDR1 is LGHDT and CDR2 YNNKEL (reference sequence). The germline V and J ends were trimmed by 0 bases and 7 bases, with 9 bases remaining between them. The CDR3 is CASSQDGGLTQYF. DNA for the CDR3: TGTGCCAGCAGCCAAGATGGGGGTCTGACCCAGTACTTC.

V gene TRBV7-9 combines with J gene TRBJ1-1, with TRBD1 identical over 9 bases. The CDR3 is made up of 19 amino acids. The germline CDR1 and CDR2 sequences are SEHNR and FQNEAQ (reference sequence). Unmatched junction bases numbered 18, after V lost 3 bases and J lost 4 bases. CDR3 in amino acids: CASSFPRGQGGSSSTEAFF. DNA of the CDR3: TGTGCCAGCAGCTTTCCCCGGGGACAGGGCGGGAGTTCCAGCACTGAAGCTTTCTTT.

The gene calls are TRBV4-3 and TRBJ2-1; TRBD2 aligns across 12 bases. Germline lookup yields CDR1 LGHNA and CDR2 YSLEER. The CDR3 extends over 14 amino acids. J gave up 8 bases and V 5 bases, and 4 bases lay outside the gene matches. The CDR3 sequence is CASSRTSGKDEQFF. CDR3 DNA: TGCGCCAGCAGCAGGACTAGCGGGAAAGATGAGCAGTTCTTC.

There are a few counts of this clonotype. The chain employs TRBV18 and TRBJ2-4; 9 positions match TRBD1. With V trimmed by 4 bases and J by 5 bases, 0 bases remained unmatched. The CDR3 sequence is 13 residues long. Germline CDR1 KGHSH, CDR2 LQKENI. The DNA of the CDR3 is TGTGCCAGCTCACGGGACAGGGAAAACATTCAGTACTTC. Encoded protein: CASSRDRENIQYF.